This is a list of T cell receptor beta chains from one sample in a study of blood T cell repertoires in COVID-19. The repertoire was sequenced with immunoSEQ multiplex PCR; TCRdb's copy has only in-frame clones and lacks some. The sample gives about 280,000 clones, around 86% of which show up once; approximately 9% is in the top ten. Sequencing input: peripheral blood. The receptor set was obtained from a man aged 35 to 55 with active or convalescent COVID-19. CDR3s include the opening cysteine and the closing phenylalanine or tryptophan. Fields, in order: J gene, clone size, D gene, V gene, CDR3 DNA, CDR3 protein. The D gene is left open where the match is weak. Expanded clones get a size class; other rows say once, few or many, or leave the size out.

>TRBJ1-2|few|TRBD1|TRBV5-1
TGCGCCAGCAGCTTGAAGACGGGGACAGGGGGCTATGGCTACACCTTC
CASSLKTGTGGYGYTF
>TRBJ1-1|.|TRBD1|TRBV9
TGTGCCAGCAGCACCCAGACAGGGGCCCCTGAAGCTTTCTTT
CASSTQTGAPEAFF
>TRBJ1-2|.|.|TRBV30
TGTGCCTGGATGCGGGGGCCCAGGAGCTACACCTTC
CAWMRGPRSYTF
>TRBJ1-2|.|.|TRBV6-6
TGTGCCAGCAGTCACAGGGAGGGTGGCTACACCTTC
CASSHREGGYTF
>TRBJ2-2|few|.|TRBV11-3
TGTGCCAGCAGCCGTAAAATTCAGGTCCCAACCGGGGAGCTGTTTTTT
CASSRKIQVPTGELFF
>TRBJ1-6|.|.|TRBV5-1
TGCGCCAGCAGCTTGGCAGGTTTTAATTCACCCCTCCACTTT
CASSLAGFNSPLHF
>TRBJ2-1|.|TRBD1|TRBV5-1
TGCGCCAGCAGCTCCGGGACAGGGAATCACAATGAGCAGTTCTTC
CASSSGTGNHNEQFF
>TRBJ2-3|.|.|TRBV29-1
TGCAGCGTTGAGGGAGATACGGATACGCAGTATTTT
CSVEGDTDTQYF
>TRBJ1-1|once|TRBD1|TRBV30
TGTGCCTGGAGATACCGGGACAGGATTCGAAACACTGAAGCTTTCTTT
CAWRYRDRIRNTEAFF
>TRBJ2-1|.|.|TRBV9
TGTGCCAGCAGCGTAGATTTGACGAGGGAGCAGTTCTTC
CASSVDLTREQFF
>TRBJ2-7|.|TRBD1|TRBV28
TGTGCCAGCAGCATCGGGACAGGGCCCTACGAGCAGTACTTC
CASSIGTGPYEQYF
>TRBJ1-3|.|.|TRBV7-9
TGTGCCAGCAGCTTAAACAGGAGAAGGGATAGTGGAGCTGGAAACACCATATATTTT
CASSLNRRRDSGAGNTIYF
>TRBJ1-5|.|TRBD1|TRBV6-1
TGTGCCAGCAGTGACGGACAGGATAACAATCAGCCCCAGCATTTT
CASSDGQDNNQPQHF
>TRBJ2-1|.|TRBD2|TRBV13
TGTGCCAGCAGCTTAGGACTAGCGAGAGACAATGAGCAGTTCTTC
CASSLGLARDNEQFF
>TRBJ2-5|once|TRBD1|TRBV10-3
TGTGCCATCAGTGCCAGACCGGGACAGGCGGGTTTACCGGGAGATCGGGAGACCCAGTACTTC
CAISARPGQAGLPGDRETQYF
>TRBJ1-2|.|.|TRBV6-4
TGTGCCACTTCCAGTAGGGCAGGAGGAAGCGGCTACACCTTC
CATSSRAGGSGYTF
>TRBJ1-1|.|.|TRBV18
TGTGCCAGCTCACCTCGGGACACTGAAGCTTTCTTT
CASSPRDTEAFF
>TRBJ2-7|.|TRBD1|TRBV4-1
TGCGCCAGCAAGCCGGGACAGGGATCCTACGAGCAGTACTTC
CASKPGQGSYEQYF
>TRBJ2-1|.|TRBD2|TRBV10-3
TGTGCCATCAGTGAGTCTTCGGGGGGACTAGCGGGAGATAATGAGCAGTTCTTC
CAISESSGGLAGDNEQFF
>TRBJ1-4|few|.|TRBV2
TGTGCCAGCAGTTTAACAGCAACTAATGAAAAACTGTTTTTT
CASSLTATNEKLFF
>TRBJ2-2|.|.|TRBV10-2
TGCGCCAGCAGTGGAGCCGAGATCTCGGGGACCGGGGAGCTGTTTTTT
CASSGAEISGTGELFF
>TRBJ2-3|.|.|TRBV24-1
TGTGCCACCAGTTACACAGATACGCAGTATTTT
CATSYTDTQYF
>TRBJ1-2|.|.|TRBV10-2
TGCGCCAGCAGTTCGAGCAGGCCGAAAAGCTATGGCTACACCTTC
CASSSSRPKSYGYTF
>TRBJ2-1|.|TRBD1|TRBV5-1
TGCGCCAGCAGCTTGGGACAGGGGTGGAATGAGCAGTTCTTC
CASSLGQGWNEQFF
>TRBJ2-7|.|.|TRBV3-1/TRBV3-2
TGTGCCAGCAGCCAAGATCCTAGCAGCGACGAGCAGTACTTC
CASSQDPSSDEQYF
>TRBJ1-2|few|.|TRBV4-2
TGTGCCAGCAGCCAAGCAACATCTAACTATGGCTACACCTTC
CASSQATSNYGYTF
>TRBJ1-2|.|.|TRBV11-2
TGTGCCAGCAGCTCCGGTCGCGCGGGGGAATTCAAGGGCTACACCTTC
CASSSGRAGEFKGYTF